This T cell receptor (beta chain) appears in the sequencing data of a study of blood T cell repertoires in COVID-19. The authors' processing: Amplification of reference gene primers was used by the study to estimate nucleated cell counts. Clones were sequenced by immunoSEQ multiplex PCR, and TCRdb holds only the in-frame ones, with some missing. The V and J calls and clone size were taken over from that table, and D and trimming were inferred from the DNA. The table has approximately 220,000 clones, 70% to 90% seen once. The CDR3 spans 13 residues. Trimming removed 0 bases from V and 7 bases from J, with 12 bases in between. CDR1 is GTSNPN, CDR2 SVGIG, per germline (reference sequence).

Material for sequencing was peripheral blood. The rearrangement links TRBV30 to TRBJ1-2; D may be TRBD1 (6 bases). The receptor was isolated from a man aged 45-60 years who had recovered from COVID-19. In DNA, the CDR3 is TGTGCCTGGAGTGTAATGGGGGCGGGTGGCTACACCTTC. Residues: CAWSVMGAGGYTF.